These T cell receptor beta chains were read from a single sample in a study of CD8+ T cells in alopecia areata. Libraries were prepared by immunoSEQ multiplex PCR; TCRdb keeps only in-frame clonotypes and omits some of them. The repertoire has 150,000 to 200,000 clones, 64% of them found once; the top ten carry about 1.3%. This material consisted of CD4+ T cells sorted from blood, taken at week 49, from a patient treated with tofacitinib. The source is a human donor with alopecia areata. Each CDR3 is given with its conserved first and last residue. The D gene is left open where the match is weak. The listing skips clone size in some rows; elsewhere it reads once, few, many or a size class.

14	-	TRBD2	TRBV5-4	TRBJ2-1	CASTYFSGGEEQFF	TGTGCCAGCACCTACTTTAGCGGGGGGGAGGAGCAGTTCTTC
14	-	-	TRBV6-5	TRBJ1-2	CASSYSMGVYGYTF	TGTGCCAGCAGTTACTCGATGGGGGTCTATGGCTACACCTTC
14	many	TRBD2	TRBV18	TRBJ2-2	CASTLAGRTGELFF	TGTGCCAGCACCCTAGCGGGGCGGACCGGGGAGCTGTTTTTT
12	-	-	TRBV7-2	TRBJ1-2	CASSLGFYGYTF	TGTGCCAGCAGCTTAGGATTCTATGGCTACACCTTC
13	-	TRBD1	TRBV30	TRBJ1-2	CAWNPGQLYGYTF	TGTGCCTGGAACCCGGGACAGCTCTATGGCTACACCTTC
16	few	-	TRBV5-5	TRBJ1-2	CASSLRAREDTVGYTF	TGTGCCAGCAGCTTGAGGGCCAGGGAAGACACAGTTGGCTACACCTTC
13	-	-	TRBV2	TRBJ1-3	CASTGLVGNTIYF	TGTGCCAGCACAGGGTTGGTCGGAAACACCATATATTTT
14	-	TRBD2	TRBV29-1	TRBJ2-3	CSVRGLAEFNTQYF	TGCAGCGTTAGAGGACTAGCGGAATTTAATACGCAGTATTTT
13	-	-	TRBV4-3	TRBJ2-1	CASSQDTRQEQFF	TGCGCCAGCAGCCAAGATACGAGACAAGAGCAGTTCTTC
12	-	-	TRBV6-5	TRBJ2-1	CASSRPQNEQFF	TGTGCCAGCAGTAGGCCGCAGAATGAGCAGTTCTTC
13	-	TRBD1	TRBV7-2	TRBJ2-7	CASSRGQDYEQYF	TGTGCCAGCAGCCGTGGACAGGATTACGAGCAGTACTTC
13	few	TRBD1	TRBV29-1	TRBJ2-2	CSVGTGSTGELFF	TGCAGCGTGGGGACAGGGTCCACCGGGGAGCTGTTTTTT
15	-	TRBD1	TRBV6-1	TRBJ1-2	CAGSSGTGGGEGYTF	TGTGCCGGGTCATCCGGGACAGGGGGAGGAGAGGGCTACACCTTC
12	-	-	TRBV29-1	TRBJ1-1	CSVRGLNTEAFF	TGCAGCGTTCGCGGATTGAACACTGAAGCTTTCTTT
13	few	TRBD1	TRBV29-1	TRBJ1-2	CSVTPTGNYGYTF	TGCAGCGTTACCCCGACAGGGAACTATGGCTACACCTTC
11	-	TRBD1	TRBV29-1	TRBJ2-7	CSASDRGRQYF	TGCAGCGCGTCGGACAGGGGGAGGCAGTACTTC
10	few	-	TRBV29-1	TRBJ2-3	CSVGSDTQYF	TGCAGCGTTGGTTCCGATACGCAGTATTTT
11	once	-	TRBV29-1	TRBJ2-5	CSVTPPLAQYF	TGCAGCGTTACGCCACCCCTGGCCCAGTACTTC
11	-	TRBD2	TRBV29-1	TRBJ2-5	CSVGGGETQYF	TGCAGCGTTGGGGGGGGAGAGACCCAGTACTTC
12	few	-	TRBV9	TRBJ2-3	CASSATGDTQYF	TGTGCCAGCAGCGCTACAGGAGATACGCAGTATTTT